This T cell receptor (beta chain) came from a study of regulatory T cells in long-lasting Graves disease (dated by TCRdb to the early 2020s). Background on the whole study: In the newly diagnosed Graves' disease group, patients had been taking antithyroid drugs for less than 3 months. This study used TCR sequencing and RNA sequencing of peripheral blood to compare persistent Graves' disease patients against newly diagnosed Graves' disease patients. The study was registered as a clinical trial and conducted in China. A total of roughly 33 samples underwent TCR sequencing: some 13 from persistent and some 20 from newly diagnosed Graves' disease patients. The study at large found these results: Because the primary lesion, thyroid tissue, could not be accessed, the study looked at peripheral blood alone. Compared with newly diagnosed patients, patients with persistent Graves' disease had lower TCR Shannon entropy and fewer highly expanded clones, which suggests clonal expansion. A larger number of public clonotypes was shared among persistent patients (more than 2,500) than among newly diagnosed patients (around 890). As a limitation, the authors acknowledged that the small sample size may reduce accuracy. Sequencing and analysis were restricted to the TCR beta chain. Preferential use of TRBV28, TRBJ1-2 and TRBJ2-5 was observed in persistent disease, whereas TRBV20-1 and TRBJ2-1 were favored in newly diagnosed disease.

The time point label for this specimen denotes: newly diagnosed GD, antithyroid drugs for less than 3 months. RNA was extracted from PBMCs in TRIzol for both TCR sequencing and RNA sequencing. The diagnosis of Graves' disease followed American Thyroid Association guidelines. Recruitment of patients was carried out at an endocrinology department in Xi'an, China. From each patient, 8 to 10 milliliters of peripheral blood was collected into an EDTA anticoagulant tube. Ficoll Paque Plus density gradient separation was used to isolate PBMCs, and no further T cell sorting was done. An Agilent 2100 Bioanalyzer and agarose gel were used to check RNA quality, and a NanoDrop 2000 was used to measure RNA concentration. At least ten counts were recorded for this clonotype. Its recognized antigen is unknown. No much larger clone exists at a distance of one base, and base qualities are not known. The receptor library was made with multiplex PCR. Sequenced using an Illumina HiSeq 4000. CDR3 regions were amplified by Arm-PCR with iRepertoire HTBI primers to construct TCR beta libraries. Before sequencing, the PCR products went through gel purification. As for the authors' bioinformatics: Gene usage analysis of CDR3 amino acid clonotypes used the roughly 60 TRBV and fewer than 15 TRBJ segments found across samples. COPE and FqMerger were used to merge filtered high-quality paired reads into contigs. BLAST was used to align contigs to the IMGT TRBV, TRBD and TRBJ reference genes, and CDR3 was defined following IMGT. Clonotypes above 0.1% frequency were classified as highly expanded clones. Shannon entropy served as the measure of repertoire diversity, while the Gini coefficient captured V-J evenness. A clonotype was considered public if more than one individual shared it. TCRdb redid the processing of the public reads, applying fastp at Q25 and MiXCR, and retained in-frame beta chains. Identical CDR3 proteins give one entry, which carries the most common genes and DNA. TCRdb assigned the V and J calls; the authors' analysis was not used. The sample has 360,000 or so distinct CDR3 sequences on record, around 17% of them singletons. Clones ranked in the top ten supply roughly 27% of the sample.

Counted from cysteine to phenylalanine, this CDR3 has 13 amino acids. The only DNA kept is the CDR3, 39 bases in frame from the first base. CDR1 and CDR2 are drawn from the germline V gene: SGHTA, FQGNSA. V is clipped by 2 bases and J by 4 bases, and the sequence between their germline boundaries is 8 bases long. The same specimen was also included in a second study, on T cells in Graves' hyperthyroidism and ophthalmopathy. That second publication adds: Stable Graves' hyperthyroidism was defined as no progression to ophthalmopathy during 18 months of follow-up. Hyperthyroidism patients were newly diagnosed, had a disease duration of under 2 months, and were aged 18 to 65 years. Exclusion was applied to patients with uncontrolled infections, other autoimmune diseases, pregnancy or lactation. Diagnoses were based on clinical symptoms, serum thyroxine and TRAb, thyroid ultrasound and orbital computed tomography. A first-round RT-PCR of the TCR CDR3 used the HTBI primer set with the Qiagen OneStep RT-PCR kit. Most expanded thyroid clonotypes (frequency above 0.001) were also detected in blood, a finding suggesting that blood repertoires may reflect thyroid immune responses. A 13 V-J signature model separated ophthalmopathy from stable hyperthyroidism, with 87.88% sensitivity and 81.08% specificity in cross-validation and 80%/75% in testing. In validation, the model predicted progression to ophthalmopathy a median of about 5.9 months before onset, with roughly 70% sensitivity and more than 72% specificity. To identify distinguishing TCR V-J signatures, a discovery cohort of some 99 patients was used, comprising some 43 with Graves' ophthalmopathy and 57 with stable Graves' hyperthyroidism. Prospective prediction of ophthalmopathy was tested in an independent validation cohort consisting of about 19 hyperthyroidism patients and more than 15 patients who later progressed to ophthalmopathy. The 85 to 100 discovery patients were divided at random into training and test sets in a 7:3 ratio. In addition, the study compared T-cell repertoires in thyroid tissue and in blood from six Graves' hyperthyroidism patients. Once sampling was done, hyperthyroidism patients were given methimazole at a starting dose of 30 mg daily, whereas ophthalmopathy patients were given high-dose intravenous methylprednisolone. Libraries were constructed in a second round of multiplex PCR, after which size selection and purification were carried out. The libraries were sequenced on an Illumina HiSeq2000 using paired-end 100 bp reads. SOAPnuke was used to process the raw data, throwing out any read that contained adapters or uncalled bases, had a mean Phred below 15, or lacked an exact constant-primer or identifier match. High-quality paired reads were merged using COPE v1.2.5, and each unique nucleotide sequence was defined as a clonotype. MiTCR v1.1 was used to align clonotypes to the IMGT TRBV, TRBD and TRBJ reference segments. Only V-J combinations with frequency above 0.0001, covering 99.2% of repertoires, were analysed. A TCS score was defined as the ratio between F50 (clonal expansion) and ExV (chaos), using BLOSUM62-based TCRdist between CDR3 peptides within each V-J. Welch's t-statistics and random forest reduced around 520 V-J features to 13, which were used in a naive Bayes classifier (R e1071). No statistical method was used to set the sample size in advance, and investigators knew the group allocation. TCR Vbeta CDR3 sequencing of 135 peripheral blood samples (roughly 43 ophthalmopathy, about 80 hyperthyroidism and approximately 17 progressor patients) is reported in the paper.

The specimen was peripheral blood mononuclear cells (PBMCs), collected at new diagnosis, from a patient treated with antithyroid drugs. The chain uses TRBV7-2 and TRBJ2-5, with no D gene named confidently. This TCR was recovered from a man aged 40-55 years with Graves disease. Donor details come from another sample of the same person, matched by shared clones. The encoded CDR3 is CASSLSRGETQYF. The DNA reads TGTGCCAGCAGCTTATCGCGTGGAGAGACCCAGTACTTC.